This T cell receptor (beta chain) was retrieved from a study of vaccination and CD4 T cells after COVID-19. Turning to the study itself: Post-diagnosis, post-COVID samples were collected after a median about 100 days, ranging 35 to 161.

Stated treatment: roughly nine-day PBMC culture with coronavirus spike peptide pools or control peptides (ViraFEST assay). With regard to this clonotype: Its antigen is not identified.

Researchers used the Oncomine TCR Beta short-read assay to sequence DNA from cultured CD4+ T cells. TCRdb re-analysed the PCR reads in MiXCR, keeping a single row per CDR3 protein. The sample contains over 10,000 distinct CDR3 sequences, around 44% of which appear only once. Trimming took 6 bases from V and 4 from J; bases not matched to a gene: 4. The CDR3 sequence is 14 residues long. The germline V gene has CDR1 LNHDA and CDR2 SQIVND (reference sequence). The sample taken for sequencing was CD4+ T cells from blood, cultured in vitro. V and J are TRBV19 and TRBJ1-3, with TRBD1 matching over 9 bases. This clonotype was obtained from a human donor who had recovered from COVID-19. CDR3 loop: CASRTGTGGNTIYF. CDR3 DNA: TGTGCCAGTAGAACCGGGACAGGGGGAAACACCATATATTTT.